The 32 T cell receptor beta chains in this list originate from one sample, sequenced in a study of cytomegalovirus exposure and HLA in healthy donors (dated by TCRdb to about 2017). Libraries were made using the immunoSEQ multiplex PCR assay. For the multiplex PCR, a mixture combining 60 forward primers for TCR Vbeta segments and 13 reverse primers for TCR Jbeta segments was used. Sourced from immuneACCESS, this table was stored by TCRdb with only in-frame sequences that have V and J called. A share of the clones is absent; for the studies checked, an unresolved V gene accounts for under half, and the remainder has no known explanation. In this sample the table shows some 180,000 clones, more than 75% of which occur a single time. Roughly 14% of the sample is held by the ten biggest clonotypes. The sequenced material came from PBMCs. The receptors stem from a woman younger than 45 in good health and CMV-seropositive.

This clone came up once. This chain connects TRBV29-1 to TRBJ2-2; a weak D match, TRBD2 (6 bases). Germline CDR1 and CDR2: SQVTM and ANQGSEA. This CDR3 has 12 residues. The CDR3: CGGIPNTGELFF. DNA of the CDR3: TGCGGGGGGATCCCGAACACCGGGGAGCTGTTTTTT.

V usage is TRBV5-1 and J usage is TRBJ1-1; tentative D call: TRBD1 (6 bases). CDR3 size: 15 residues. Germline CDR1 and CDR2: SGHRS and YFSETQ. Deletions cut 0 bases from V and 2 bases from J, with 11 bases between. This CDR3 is CASSLDREYNTEAFF. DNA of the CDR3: TGCGCCAGCAGCTTGGACAGGGAATACAACACTGAAGCTTTCTTT.

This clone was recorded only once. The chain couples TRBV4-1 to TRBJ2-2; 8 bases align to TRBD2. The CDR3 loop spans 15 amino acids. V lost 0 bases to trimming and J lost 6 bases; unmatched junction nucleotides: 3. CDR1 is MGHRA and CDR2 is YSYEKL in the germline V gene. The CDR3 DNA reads TGCGCCAGCAGCCAAGAAGCGGGAGTGGCCGGGGAGCTGTTTTTT. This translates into CASSQEAGVAGELFF.

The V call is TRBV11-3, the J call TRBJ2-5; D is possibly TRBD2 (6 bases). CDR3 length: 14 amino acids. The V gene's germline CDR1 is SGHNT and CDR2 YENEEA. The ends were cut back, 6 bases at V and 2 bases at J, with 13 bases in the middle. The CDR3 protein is CASRYTAGQETQYF. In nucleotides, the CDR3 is TGTGCCAGCAGGTATACAGCGGGTCAAGAGACCCAGTACTTC.

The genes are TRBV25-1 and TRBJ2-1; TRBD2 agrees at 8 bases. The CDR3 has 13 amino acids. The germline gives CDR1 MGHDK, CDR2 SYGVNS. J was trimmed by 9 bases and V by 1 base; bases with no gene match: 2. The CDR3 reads CASSESGGGEQFF. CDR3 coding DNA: TGTGCCAGCAGTGAATCGGGAGGGGGTGAGCAGTTCTTC. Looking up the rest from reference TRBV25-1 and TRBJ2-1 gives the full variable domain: EADIYQTPRYLVIGTGKKITLECSQTMGHDKMYWYQQDPGMELHLIHYSYGVNSTEKGDLSSESTVSRIRTEHFPLTLESARPSHTSQYLCASSESGGGEQFFGPGTRLTVL.

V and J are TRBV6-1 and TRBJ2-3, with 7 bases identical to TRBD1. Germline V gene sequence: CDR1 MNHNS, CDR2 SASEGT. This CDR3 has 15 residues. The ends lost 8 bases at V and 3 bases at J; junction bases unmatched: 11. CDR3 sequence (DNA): TGTGCCAGCCATGGGACAGCGGAACCTACAGATACGCAGTATTTT. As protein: CASHGTAEPTDTQYF.

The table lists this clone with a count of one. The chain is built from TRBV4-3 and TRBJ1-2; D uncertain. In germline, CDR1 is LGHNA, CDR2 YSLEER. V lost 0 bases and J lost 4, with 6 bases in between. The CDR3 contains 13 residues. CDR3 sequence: CASSQEQFYGYTF. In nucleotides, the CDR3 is TGCGCCAGCAGCCAAGAACAGTTCTATGGCTACACCTTC.

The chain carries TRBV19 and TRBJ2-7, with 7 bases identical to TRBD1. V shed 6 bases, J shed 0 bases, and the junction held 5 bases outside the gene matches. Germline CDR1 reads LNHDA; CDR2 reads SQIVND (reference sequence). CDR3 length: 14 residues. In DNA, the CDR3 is TGTGCCAGTAGCCCGACAGGGCTCTCCTACGAGCAGTACTTC. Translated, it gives CASSPTGLSYEQYF.

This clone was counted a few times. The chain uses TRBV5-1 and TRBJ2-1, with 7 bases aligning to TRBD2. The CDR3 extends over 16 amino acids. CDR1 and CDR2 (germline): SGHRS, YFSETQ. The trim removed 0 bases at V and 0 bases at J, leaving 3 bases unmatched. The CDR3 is CASSLGGGSSYNEQFF. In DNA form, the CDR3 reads TGCGCCAGCAGCTTGGGGGGCGGGAGCTCCTACAATGAGCAGTTCTTC.

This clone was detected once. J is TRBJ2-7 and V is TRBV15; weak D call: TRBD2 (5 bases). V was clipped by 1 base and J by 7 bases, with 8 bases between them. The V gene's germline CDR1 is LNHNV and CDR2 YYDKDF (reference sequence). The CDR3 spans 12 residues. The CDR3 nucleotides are TGTGCCACCAGCAGAGTCGGGATTGAGCAGTACTTC. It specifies CATSRVGIEQYF.

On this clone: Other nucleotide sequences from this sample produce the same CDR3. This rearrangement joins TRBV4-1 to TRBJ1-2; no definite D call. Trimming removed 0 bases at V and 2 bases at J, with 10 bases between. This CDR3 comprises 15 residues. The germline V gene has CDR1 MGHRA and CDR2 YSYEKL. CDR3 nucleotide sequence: TGCGCCAGCAGCCAAGATTCTAACAGCAACTATGGCTACACCTTC. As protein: CASSQDSNSNYGYTF.

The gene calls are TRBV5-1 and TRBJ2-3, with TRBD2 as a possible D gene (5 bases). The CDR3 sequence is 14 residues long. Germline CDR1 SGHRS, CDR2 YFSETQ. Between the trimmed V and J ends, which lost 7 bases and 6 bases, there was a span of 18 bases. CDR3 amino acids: CASSDLPVVDTQYF. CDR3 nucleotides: TGCGCCAGCTCGGACTTGCCGGTGGTGGATACGCAGTATTTT.

The CDR3 spells CASTNRGRIYGYTF. The CDR3 nucleotides are TGTGCCAGCACTAACAGGGGAAGGATCTATGGCTACACCTTC. The chain is built from TRBV2 and TRBJ1-2, with TRBD1 matching over 7 bases. V dropped 7 bases and J dropped 4; count of bases not matched to a gene: 9. Germline values: CDR1 SNHLY, CDR2 FYNNEI. This CDR3 is built from 14 residues.

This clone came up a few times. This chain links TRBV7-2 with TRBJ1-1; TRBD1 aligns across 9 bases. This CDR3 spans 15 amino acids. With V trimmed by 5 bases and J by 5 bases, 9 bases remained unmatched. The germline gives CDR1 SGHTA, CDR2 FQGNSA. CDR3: CASSLLTGGYTEAFF. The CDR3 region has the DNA TGTGCCAGCAGCCTCTTGACAGGGGGATATACTGAAGCTTTCTTT.

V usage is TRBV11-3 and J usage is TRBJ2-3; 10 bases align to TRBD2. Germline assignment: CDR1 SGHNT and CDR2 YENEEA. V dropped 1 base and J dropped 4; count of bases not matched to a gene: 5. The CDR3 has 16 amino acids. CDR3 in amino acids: CASSLAASGSPDTQYF. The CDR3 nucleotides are TGTGCCAGCAGCTTAGCAGCTAGCGGGAGCCCAGATACGCAGTATTTT.

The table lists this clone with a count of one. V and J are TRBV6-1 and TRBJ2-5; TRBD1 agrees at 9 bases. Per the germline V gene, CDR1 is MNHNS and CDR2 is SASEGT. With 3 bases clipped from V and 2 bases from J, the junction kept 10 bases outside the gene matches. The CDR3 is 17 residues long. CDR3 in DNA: TGTGCCAGCAGTGAGGGGTCGGACAGGGGACTTCAAGAGACCCAGTACTTC. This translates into CASSEGSDRGLQETQYF.

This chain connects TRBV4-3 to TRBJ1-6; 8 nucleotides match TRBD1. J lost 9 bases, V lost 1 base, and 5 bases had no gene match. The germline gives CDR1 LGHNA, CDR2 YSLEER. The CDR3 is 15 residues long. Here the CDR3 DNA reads TGCGCCAGCAGCCAAGCACAGGGGGAAGTTTCACCCCTCCACTTT. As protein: CASSQAQGEVSPLHF.

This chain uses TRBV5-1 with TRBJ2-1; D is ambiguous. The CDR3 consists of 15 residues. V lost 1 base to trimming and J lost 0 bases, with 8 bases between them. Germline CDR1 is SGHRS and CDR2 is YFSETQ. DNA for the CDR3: TGCGCCAGCAGCTTGCGGGTCAACTCCTACAATGAGCAGTTCTTC. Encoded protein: CASSLRVNSYNEQFF.

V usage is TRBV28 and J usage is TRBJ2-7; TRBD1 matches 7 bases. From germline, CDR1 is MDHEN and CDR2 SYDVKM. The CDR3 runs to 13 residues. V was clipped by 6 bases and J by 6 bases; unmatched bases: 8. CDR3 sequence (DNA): TGTGCCAGCAGCGCCGGGACAGATATCGAGCAGTACTTC. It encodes CASSAGTDIEQYF.

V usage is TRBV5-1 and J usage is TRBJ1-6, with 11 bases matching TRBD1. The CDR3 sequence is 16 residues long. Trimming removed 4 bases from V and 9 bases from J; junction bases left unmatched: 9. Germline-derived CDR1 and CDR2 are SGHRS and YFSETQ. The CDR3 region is CASSPAGQGAVSPLHF. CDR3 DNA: TGCGCCAGCAGCCCCGCTGGACAGGGGGCTGTTTCACCCCTCCACTTT.

CDR3 amino acids: CASSPGTIQETQYF. Written as DNA, the CDR3 is TGTGCCAGCAGCCCCGGGACTATTCAAGAGACCCAGTACTTC. This chain connects TRBV9 to TRBJ2-5, with TRBD2 identical over 7 bases. Germline CDR1 is SGDLS and CDR2 is YYNGEE. With 4 bases clipped from V and 2 bases from J, the junction kept 5 bases outside the gene matches. The length of the CDR3 is 14 residues.

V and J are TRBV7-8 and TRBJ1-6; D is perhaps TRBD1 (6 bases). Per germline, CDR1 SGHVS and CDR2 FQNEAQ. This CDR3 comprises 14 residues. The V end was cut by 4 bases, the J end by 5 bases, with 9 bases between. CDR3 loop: CASSSTGDNSPLHF. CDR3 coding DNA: TGTGCCAGCAGCTCGACAGGAGATAATTCACCCCTCCACTTT.

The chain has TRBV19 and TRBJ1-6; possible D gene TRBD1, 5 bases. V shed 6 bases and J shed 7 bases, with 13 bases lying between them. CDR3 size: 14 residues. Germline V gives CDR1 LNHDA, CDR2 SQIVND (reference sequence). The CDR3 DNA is TGTGCCAGTAGAGGCAGGGTGGGGAATTCACCCCTCCACTTT. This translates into CASRGRVGNSPLHF.

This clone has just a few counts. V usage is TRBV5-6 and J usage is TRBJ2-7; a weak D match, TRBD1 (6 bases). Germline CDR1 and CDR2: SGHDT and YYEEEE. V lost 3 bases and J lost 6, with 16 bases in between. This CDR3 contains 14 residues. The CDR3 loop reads CASSSDTGLGEQYF. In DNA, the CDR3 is TGTGCCAGCAGCTCCGACACAGGGTTGGGCGAGCAGTACTTC.

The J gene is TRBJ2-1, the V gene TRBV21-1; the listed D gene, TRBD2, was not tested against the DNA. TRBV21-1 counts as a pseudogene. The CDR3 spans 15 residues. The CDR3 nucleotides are TGTGCCAGCAGCAATCACGTCTTTCGAGCCAATGAGCAGTTCTTC. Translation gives CASSNHVFRANEQFF.

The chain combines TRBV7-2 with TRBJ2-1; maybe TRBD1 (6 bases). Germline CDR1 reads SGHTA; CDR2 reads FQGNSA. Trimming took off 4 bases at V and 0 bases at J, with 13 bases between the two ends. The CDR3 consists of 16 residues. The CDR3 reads CASSSRTASSYNEQFF. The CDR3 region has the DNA TGTGCCAGCAGCTCCCGGACAGCTAGCTCCTACAATGAGCAGTTCTTC.

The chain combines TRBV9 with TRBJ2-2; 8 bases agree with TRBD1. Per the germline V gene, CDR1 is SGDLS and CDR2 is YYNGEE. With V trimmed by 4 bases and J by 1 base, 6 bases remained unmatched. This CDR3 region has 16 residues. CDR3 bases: TGTGCCAGCAGCCCCCAGGGGGCGGGGAACACCGGGGAGCTGTTTTTT. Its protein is CASSPQGAGNTGELFF.

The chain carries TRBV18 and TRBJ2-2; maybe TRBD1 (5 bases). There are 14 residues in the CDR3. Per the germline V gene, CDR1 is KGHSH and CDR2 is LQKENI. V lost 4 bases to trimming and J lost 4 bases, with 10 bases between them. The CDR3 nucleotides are TGTGCCAGCTCACTGACAGAAATCACCGGGGAGCTGTTTTTT. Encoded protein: CASSLTEITGELFF.

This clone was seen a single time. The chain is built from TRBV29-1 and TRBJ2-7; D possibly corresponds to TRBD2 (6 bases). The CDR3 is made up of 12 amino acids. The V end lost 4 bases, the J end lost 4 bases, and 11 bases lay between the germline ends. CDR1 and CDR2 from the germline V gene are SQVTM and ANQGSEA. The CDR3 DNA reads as TGCAGCGTTGTTGCGGCGGGGTACGAGCAGTACTTC. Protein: CSVVAAGYEQYF.

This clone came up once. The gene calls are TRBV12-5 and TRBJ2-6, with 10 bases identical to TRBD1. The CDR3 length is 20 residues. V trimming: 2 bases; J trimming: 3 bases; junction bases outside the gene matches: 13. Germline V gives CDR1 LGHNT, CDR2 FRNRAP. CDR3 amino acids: CASGLFPGTGERGGANVLTF. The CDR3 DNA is TGTGCTAGTGGTTTGTTTCCCGGGACAGGGGAACGTGGTGGGGCCAACGTCCTGACTTTC.

The CDR3 sequence: CASSTGLETYNEQFF. The CDR3 DNA reads TGCGCCAGCAGCACCGGACTAGAAACTTACAATGAGCAGTTCTTC. J is TRBJ2-1 and V is TRBV5-1, with 7 positions matching TRBD2. The germline V gene encodes CDR1 SGHRS and CDR2 YFSETQ. J gave up 4 bases and V 4 bases, and 8 bases lay outside the gene matches. The CDR3 has 15 residues.

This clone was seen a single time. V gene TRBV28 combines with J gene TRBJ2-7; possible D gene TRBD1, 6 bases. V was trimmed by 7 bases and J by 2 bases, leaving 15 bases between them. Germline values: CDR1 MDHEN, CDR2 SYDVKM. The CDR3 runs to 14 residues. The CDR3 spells CASILTGYPYEQYF. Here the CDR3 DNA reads TGTGCCAGCATCCTGACAGGCTACCCCTACGAGCAGTACTTC.